The TCR beta chain described here comes from a study of control samples from healthy donors and cancer patients. The CDR3 spans 13 residues. The ends were cut back, 0 bases at V and 14 bases at J, with 16 bases in the middle. Germline assignment: CDR1 GTSNPN and CDR2 SVGIG (reference sequence). Some clones are missing from TCRdb's copy, which holds only in-frame ones; the method was immunoSEQ multiplex PCR. The sample records nearly 200,000 clones, approximately 90% being singletons. The sample consisted of blood. V is TRBV30 and J is TRBJ1-4, with D tentatively TRBD1 (6 bases). This TCR was sampled from a man aged 25-45 years in good health. DNA of the CDR3: TGTGCCTGGAGTGTACCAGGGGCTAATTGGCTGTTTTTT. It codes for CAWSVPGANWLFF. Using reference TRBV30 and TRBJ1-4 for the parts outside the CDR3, the full variable domain is SQTIHQWPATLVQPVGSPLSLECTVEGTSNPNLYWYRQAAGRGLQLLFYSVGIGQISSEVPQNLSASRPQDRQFILSSKKLLLSDSGFYLCAWSVPGANWLFFGSGTQLSVL.